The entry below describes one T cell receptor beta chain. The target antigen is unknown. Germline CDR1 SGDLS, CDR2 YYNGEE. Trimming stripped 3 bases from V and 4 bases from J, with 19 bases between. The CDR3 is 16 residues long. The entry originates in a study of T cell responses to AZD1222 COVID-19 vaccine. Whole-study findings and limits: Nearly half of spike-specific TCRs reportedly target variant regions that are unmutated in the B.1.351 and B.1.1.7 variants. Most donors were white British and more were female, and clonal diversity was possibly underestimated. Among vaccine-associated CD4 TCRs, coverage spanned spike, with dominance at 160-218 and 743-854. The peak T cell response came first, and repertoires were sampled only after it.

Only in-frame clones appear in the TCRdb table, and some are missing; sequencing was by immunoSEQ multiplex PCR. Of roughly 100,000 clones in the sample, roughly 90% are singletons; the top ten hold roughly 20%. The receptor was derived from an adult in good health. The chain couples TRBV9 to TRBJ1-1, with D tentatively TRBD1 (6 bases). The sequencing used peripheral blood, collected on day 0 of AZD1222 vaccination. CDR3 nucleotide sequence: TGTGCCAGCAGCGAACCGGACAGCCAGGCCGTCACTGAAGCTTTCTTT. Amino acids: CASSEPDSQAVTEAFF.